Below, one TCR beta chain is given with its context. Its antigen is as yet unknown. This record comes from a study of OX40 agonist ivuxolimab in advanced cancers. On the study more broadly: Two patients with cutaneous melanoma and one with hepatocellular carcinoma, three in total, showed partial responses.

The method was immunoSEQ multiplex PCR; TCRdb's version includes in-frame clones alone and lacks a portion of them. The sample has about 21,000 clones; 70% to 85% are singletons. Findings and limits, study-wide: Low normalized T-cell clonal expansion was also seen in some nonresponders.

V lost 0 bases and J lost 1; bases outside the gene matches: 5. The germline V gene encodes CDR1 SGHDN and CDR2 FVKESK. There are 17 residues in the CDR3. The clonotype comes from an adult with an advanced solid tumor such as melanoma, head and neck, liver or kidney cancer. The V call is TRBV14, the J call TRBJ2-2; 7 bases agree with TRBD1. The specimen comprised CD4+ or CD8+ T cells sorted from blood, sampled in a trial of the OX40 agonist ivuxolimab. The CDR3 DNA reads as TGTGCCAGCAGCCAAGATCCCCGGACAGGGAACACCGGGGAGCTGTTTTTT. It yields the protein CASSQDPRTGNTGELFF.